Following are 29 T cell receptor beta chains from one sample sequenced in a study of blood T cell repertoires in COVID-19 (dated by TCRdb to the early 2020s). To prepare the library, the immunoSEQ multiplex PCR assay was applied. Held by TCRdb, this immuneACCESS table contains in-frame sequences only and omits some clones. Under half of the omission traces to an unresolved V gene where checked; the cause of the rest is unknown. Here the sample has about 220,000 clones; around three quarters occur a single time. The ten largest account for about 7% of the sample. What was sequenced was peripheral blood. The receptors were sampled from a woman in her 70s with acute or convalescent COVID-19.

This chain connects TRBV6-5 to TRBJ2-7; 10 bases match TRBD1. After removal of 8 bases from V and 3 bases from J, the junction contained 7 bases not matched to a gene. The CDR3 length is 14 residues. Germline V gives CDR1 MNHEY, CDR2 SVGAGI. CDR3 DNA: TGTGCCAGCCAGACAGGGGGCAACTACTACGAGCAGTACTTC. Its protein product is CASQTGGNYYEQYF.

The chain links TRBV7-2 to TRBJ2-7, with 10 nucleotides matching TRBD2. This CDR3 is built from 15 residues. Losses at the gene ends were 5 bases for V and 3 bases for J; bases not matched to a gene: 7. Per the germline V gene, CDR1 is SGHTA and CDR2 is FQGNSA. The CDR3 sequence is CASSHGGTSDYEQYF. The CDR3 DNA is TGTGCCAGCAGCCACGGCGGGACTAGCGACTACGAGCAGTACTTC.

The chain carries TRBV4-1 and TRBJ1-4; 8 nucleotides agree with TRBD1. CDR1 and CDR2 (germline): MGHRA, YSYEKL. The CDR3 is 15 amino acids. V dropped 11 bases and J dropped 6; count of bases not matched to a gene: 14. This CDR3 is CARRRQGRSDEKLFF. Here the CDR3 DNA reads TGCGCCCGCCGCCGACAGGGGAGGTCTGATGAAAAACTGTTTTTT.

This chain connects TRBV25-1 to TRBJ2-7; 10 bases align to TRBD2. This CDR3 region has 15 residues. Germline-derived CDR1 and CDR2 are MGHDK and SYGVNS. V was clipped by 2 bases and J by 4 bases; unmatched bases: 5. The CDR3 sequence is CASSETTSGAYEQYF. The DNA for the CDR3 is TGTGCCAGCAGTGAAACCACTAGCGGGGCGTACGAGCAGTACTTC.

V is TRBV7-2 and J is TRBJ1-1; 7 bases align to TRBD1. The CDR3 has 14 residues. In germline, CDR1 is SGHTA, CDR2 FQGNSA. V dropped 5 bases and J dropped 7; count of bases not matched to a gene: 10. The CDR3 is CASSGSGTAHEAFF. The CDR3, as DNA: TGTGCCAGCAGCGGATCCGGGACAGCTCATGAAGCTTTCTTT.

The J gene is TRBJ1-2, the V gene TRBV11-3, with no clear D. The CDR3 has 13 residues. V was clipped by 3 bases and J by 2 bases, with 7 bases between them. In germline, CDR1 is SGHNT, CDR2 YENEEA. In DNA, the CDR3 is TGTGCCAGCAGCTTCTGGCAGAACTATGGCTACACCTTC. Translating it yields CASSFWQNYGYTF.

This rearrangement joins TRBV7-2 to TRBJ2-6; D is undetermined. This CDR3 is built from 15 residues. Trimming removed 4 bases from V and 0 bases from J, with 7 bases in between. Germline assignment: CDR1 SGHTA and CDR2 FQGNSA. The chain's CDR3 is CASSSTASGANVLTF. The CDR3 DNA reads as TGTGCCAGCAGCTCCACTGCCTCTGGGGCCAACGTCCTGACTTTC. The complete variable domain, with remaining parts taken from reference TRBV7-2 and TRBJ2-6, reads GAGVSQSPSNKVTEKGKDVELRCDPISGHTALYWYRQSLGQGLEFLIYFQGNSAPDKSGLPSDRFSAERTGGSVSTLTIQRTQQEDSAVYLCASSSTASGANVLTFGAGSRLTVL.

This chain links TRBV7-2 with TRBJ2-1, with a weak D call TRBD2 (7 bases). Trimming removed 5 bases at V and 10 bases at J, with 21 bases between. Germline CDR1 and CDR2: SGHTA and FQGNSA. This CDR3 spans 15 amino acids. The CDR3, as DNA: TGTGCCAGCAGCCCTGAGAGTGGGGGGGGCAGGGAGCAGTTCTTC. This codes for CASSPESGGGREQFF.

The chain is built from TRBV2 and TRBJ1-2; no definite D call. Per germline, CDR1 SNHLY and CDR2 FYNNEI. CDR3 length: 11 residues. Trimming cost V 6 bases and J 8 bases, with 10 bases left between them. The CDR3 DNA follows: TGTGCCAGCAGCCAGGCGATCGGCTACACCTTC. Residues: CASSQAIGYTF.

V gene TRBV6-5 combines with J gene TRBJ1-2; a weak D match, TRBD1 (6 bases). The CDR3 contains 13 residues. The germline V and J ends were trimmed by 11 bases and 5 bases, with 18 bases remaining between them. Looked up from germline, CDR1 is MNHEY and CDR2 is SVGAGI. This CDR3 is CASRQQGGYGYTF. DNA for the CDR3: TGTGCCTCTCGCCAACAGGGAGGGTATGGCTACACCTTC.

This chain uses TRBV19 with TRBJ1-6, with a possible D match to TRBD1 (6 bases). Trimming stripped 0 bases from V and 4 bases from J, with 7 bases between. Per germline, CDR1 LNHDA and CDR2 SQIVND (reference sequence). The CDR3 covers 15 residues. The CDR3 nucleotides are TGTGCCAGTAGTATAGATGGACAGTATAATTCACCCCTCCACTTT. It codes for CASSIDGQYNSPLHF.

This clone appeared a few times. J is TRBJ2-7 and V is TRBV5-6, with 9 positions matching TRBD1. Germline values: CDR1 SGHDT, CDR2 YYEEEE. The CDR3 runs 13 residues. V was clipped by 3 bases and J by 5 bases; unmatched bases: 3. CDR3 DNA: TGTGCCAGCAGCTGGACAGGGGAGAACGAGCAGTACTTC. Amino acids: CASSWTGENEQYF.

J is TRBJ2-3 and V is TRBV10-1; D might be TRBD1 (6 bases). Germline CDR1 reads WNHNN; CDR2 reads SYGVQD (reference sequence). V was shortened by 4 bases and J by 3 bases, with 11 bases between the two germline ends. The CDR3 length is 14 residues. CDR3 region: CASSVAGVTDTQYF. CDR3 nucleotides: TGCGCCAGCAGTGTGGCAGGGGTAACAGATACGCAGTATTTT.

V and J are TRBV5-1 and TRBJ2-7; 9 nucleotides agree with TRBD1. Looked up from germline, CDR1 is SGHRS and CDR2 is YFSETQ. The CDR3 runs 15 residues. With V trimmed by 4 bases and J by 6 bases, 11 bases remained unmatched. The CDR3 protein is CASSSRVGTGFEQYF. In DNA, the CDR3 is TGCGCCAGCAGCAGTCGTGTGGGGACAGGGTTCGAGCAGTACTTC.

The CDR3 is CASSAAYEQYV. The CDR3 coding sequence is TGTGCCAGCTCCGCGGCCTACGAGCAGTACGTC. The V gene is TRBV6-5, the J gene TRBJ2-7; D remains unclear. CDR3 length: 11 residues. Trimming removed 8 bases from V and 2 bases from J, with 7 bases in between. Germline V lookup: CDR1 MNHEY, CDR2 SVGAGI.

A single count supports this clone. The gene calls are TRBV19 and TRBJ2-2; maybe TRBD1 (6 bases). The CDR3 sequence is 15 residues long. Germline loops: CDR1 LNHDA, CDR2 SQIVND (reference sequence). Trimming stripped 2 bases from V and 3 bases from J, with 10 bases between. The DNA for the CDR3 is TGTGCCAGTAGTATAACCAGGGGTTACACCGGGGAGCTGTTTTTT. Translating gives CASSITRGYTGELFF.

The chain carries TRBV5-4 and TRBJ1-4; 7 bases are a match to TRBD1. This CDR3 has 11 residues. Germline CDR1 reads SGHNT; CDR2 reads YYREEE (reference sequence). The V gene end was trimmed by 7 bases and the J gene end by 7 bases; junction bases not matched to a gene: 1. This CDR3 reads CASGTAEKLFF. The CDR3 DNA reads TGTGCCAGCGGGACAGCTGAAAAACTGTTTTTT.

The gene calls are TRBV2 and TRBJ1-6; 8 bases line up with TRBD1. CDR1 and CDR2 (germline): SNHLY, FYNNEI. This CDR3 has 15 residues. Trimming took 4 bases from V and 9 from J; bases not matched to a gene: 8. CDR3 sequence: CASSGKGQGASPLHF. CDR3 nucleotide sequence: TGTGCCAGCAGTGGAAAAGGGCAGGGGGCTTCACCCCTCCACTTT.

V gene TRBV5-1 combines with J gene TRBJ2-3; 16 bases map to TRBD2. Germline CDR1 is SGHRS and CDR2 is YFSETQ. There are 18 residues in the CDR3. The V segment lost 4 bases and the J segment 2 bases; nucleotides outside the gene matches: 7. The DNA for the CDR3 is TGCGCCAGCAGCCAGGGACTAGCGGGGGGGCGACACACAGATACGCAGTATTTT. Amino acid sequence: CASSQGLAGGRHTDTQYF.

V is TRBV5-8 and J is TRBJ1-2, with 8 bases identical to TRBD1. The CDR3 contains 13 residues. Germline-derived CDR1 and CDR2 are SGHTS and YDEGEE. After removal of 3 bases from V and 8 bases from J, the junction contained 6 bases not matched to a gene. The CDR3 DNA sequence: TGTGCCAGCAGCTCACAGGGGGGAAGAGGCTACACCTTC. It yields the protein CASSSQGGRGYTF.

The CDR3: CASRMTGTQETQYF. The CDR3 DNA reads TGTGCCAGCAGGATGACAGGGACACAAGAGACCCAGTACTTC. The V and J genes are TRBV2 and TRBJ2-5; 7 nucleotides agree with TRBD1. This CDR3 region has 14 residues. Unmatched junction bases numbered 6, after V lost 6 bases and J lost 2 bases. Looked up from germline, CDR1 is SNHLY and CDR2 is FYNNEI.

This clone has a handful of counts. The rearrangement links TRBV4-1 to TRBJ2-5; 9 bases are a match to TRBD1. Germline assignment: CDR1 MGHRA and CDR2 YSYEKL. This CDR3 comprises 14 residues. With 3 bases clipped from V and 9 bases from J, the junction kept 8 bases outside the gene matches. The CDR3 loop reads CASSQEQGAGAQYF. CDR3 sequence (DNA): TGCGCCAGCAGCCAGGAACAGGGGGCTGGGGCCCAGTACTTC.

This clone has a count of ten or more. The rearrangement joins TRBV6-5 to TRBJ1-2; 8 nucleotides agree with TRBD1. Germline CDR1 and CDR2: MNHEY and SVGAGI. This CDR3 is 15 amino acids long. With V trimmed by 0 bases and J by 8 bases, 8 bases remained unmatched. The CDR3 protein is CASSYSLDRAGGYTF. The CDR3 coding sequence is TGTGCCAGCAGTTACTCGCTGGACAGGGCAGGAGGCTACACCTTC.

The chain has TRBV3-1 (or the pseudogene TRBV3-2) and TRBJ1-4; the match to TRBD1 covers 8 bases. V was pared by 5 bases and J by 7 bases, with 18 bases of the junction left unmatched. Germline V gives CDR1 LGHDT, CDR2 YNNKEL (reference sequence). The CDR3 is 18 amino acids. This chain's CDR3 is CASSSKTDRAIRFEKLFF. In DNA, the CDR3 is TGTGCCAGCAGCTCTAAAACGGACAGGGCAATTCGGTTTGAAAAACTGTTTTTT.

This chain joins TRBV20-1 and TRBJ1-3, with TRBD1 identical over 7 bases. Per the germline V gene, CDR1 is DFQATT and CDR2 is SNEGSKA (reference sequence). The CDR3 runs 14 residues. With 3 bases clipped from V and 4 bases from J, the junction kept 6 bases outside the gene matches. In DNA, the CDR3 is TGCAGTGCTAGTCCGACAGGGCAAGGAAACACCATATATTTT. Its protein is CSASPTGQGNTIYF.

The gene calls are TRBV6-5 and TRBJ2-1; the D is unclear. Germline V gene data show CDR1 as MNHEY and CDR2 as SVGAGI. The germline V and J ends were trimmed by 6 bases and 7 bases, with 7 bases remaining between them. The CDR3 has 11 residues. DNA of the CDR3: TGTGCCAGCAGGAGCATTAATGAGCAGTTCTTC. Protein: CASRSINEQFF.

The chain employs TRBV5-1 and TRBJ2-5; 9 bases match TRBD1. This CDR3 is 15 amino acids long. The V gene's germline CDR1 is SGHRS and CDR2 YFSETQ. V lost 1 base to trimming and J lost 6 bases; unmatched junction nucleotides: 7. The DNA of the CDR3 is TGCGCCAGCAGCTTGATGGGACAGGGTAAGAAGACCCAGTACTTC. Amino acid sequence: CASSLMGQGKKTQYF.

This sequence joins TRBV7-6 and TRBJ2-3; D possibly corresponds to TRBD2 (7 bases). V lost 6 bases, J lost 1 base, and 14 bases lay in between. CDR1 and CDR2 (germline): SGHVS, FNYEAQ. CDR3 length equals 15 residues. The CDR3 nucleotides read TGTGCCAGCAGTATCGACGGGGGGCGCACAGATACGCAGTATTTT. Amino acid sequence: CASSIDGGRTDTQYF.

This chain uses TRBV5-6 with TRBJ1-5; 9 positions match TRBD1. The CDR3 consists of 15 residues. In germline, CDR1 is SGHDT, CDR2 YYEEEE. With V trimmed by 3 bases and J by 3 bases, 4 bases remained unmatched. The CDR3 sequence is CASSSRTGVNQPQHF. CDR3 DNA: TGTGCCAGCAGCTCGAGGACAGGGGTCAATCAGCCCCAGCATTTT.